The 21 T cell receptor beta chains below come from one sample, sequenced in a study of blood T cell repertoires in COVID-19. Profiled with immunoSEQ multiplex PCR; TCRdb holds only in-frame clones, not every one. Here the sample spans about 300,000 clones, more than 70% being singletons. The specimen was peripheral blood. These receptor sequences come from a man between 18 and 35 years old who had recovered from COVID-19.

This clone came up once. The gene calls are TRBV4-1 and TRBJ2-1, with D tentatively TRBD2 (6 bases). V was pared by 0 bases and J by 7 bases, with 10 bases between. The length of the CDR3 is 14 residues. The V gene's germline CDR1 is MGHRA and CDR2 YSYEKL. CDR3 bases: TGCGCCAGCAGCCAAGAGCGGGAACGGAATGAGCAGTTCTTC. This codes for CASSQERERNEQFF.

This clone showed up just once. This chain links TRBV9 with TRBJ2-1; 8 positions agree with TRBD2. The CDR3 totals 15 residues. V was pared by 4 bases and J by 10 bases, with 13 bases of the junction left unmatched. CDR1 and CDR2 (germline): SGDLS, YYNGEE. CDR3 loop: CASSPPLSGNGEQFF. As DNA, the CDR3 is TGTGCCAGCAGCCCCCCCCTTAGCGGGAATGGAGAGCAGTTCTTC. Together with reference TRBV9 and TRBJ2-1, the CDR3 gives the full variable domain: DSGVTQTPKHLITATGQRVTLRCSPRSGDLSVYWYQQSLDQGLQFLIQYYNGEERAKGNILERFSAQQFPDLHSELNLSSLELGDSALYFCASSPPLSGNGEQFFGPGTRLTVL.

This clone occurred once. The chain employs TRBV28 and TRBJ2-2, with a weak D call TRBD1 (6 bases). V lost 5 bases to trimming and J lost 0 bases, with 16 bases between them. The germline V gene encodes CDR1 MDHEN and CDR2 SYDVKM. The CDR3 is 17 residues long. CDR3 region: CASSPMGWGPNTGELFF. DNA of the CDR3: TGTGCCAGCAGTCCAATGGGTTGGGGGCCGAACACCGGGGAGCTGTTTTTT.

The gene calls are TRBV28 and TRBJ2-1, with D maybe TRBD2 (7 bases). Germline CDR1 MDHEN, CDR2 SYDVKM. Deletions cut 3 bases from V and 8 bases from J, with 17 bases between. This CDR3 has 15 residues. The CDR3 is CASSLSRGGSDEQFF. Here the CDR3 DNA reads TGTGCCAGCAGTTTGTCTAGGGGGGGTTCCGATGAGCAGTTCTTC. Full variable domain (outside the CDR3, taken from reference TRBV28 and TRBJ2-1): DVKVTQSSRYLVKRTGEKVFLECVQDMDHENMFWYRQDPGLGLRLIYFSYDVKMKEKGDIPEGYSVSREKKERFSLILESASTNQTSMYLCASSLSRGGSDEQFFGPGTRLTVL.

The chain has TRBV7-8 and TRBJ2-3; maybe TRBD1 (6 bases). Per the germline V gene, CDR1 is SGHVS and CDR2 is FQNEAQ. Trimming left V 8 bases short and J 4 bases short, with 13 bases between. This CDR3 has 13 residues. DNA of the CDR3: TGTGCCAGCCAGAGTACAGGGTCAGATACGCAGTATTTT. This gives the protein CASQSTGSDTQYF.

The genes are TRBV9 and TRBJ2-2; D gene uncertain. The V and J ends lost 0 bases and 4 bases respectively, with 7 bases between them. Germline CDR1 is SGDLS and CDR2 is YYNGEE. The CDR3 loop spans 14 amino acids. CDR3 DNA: TGTGCCAGCAGCGTAGCATCGAGCACCGGGGAGCTGTTTTTT. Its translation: CASSVASSTGELFF.

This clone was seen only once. CDR3 coding DNA: TGCGCCAGCAGCCAATTACAGCCAAACTATGGCTACACCTTC. It specifies CASSQLQPNYGYTF. This chain joins TRBV4-3 and TRBJ1-2; D not resolved. The V gene lost 2 bases and the J gene lost 2 bases, with 9 bases spanning the gap. Germline V gene sequence: CDR1 LGHNA, CDR2 YSLEER. CDR3 length: 14 amino acids.

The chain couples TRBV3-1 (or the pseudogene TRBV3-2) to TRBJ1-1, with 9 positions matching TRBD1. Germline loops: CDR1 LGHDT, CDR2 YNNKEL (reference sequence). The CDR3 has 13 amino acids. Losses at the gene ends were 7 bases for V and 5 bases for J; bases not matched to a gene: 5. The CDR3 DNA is TGTGCCAGCATTGGACAGGGGTTGACTGAAGCTTTCTTT. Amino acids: CASIGQGLTEAFF.

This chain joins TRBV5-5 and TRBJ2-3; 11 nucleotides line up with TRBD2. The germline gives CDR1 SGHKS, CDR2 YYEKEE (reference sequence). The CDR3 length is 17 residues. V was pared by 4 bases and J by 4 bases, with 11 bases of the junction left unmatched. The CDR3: CASSAGTSGGGADTQYF. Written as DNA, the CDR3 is TGTGCCAGCAGCGCCGGGACTAGCGGAGGGGGGGCAGATACGCAGTATTTT. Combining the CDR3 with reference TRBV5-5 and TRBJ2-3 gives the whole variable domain DAGVTQSPTHLIKTRGQQVTLRCSPISGHKSVSWYQQVLGQGPQFIFQYYEKEERGRGNFPDRFSARQFPNYSSELNVNALLLGDSALYLCASSAGTSGGGADTQYFGPGTRLTVL.

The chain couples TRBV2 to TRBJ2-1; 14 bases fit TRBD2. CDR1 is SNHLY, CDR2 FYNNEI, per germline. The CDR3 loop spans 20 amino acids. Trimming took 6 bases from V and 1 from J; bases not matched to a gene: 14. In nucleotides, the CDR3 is TGTGCCAGCAGACGTAATCCCGGGACTAGCGGGAGAGAGTCCTACAATGAGCAGTTCTTC. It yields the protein CASRRNPGTSGRESYNEQFF.

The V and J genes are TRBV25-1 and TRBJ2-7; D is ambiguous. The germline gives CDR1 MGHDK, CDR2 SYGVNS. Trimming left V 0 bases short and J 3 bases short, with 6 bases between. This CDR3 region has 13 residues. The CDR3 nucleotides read TGTGCCAGCAGTGAATATAAGAGCTACGAGCAGTACTTC. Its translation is CASSEYKSYEQYF.

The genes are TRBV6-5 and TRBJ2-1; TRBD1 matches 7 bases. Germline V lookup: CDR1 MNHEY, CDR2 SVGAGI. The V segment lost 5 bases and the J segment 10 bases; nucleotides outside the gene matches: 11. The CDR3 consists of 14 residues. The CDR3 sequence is CASSLDRQGGEQFF. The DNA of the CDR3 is TGTGCCAGCAGTCTCGACCGGCAAGGGGGCGAGCAGTTCTTC.

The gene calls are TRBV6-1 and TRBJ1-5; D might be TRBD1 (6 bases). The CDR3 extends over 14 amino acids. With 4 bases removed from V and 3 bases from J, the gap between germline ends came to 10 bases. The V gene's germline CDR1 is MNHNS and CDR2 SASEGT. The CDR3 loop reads CASSGTGNNQPQHF. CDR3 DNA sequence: TGTGCCAGCAGTGGCACAGGGAACAATCAGCCCCAGCATTTT.

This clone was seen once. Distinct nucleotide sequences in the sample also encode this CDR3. CDR3 loop: CATSRGQGNQPQHF. The CDR3 coding sequence is TGTGCCACCAGCAGAGGCCAGGGAAATCAGCCCCAGCATTTT. The rearrangement links TRBV15 to TRBJ1-5, with D possibly being TRBD1 (5 bases). Germline loops: CDR1 LNHNV, CDR2 YYDKDF (reference sequence). The CDR3 totals 14 residues. V was pared by 1 base and J by 4 bases, with 8 bases between.

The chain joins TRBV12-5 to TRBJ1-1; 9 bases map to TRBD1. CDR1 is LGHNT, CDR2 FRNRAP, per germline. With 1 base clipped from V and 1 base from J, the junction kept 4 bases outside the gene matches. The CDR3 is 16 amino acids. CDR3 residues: CASGLAWTGENTEAFF. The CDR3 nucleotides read TGTGCTAGTGGTTTGGCCTGGACAGGGGAGAACACTGAAGCTTTCTTT.

The CDR3 region is CASSYAGGTTYEQYF. The CDR3 coding sequence is TGTGCCAGCAGTTACGCGGGAGGAACGACCTACGAGCAGTACTTC. The V gene is TRBV6-2 or TRBV6-3, the J gene TRBJ2-7; 8 nucleotides align to TRBD2. Germline V gene sequence: CDR1 MNHEY, CDR2 SVGEGT. The J segment lost 2 bases and the V segment lost 2 bases, leaving 5 bases of the junction unmatched. The CDR3 is 15 amino acids.

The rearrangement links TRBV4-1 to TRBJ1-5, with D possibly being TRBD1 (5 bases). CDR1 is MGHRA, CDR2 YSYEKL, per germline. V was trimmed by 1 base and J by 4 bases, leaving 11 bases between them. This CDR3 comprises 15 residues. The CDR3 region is CASSQGLAGNQPQHF. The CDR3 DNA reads TGCGCCAGCAGCCAAGGCTTGGCAGGGAATCAGCCCCAGCATTTT.

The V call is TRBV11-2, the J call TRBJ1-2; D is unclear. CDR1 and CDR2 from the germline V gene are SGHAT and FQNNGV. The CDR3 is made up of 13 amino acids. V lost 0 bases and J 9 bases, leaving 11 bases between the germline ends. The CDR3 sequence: CASSLEEGGSYTF. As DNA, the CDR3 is TGTGCCAGCAGCTTAGAGGAGGGAGGAAGCTACACCTTC.

The CDR3 region is CASSSRQGTLYGYTF. The CDR3 DNA reads as TGTGCCAGCAGTTCCCGACAGGGGACTCTATATGGCTACACCTTC. The rearrangement joins TRBV6-5 to TRBJ1-2; 8 bases align to TRBD1. The CDR3 is made up of 15 amino acids. V lost 4 bases to trimming and J lost 5 bases; unmatched junction nucleotides: 9. In germline, CDR1 is MNHEY, CDR2 SVGAGI.

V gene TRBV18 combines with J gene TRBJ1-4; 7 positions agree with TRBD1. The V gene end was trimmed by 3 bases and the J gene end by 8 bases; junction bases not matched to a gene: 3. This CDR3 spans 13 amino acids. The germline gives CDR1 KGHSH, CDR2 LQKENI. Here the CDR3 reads CASSPRTGEKLFF. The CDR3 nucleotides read TGTGCCAGCTCACCGAGGACAGGCGAAAAACTGTTTTTT.

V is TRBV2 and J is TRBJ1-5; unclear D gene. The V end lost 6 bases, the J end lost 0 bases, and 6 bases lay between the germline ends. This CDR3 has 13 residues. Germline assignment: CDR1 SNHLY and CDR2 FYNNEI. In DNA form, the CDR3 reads TGTGCCAGCAGCCAGAATAGCAATCAGCCCCAGCATTTT. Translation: CASSQNSNQPQHF.